The rows below give T cell receptor beta chains drawn from one sample of a study of blood T cell repertoires in COVID-19. Profiled with immunoSEQ multiplex PCR; TCRdb holds only in-frame clones, not every one. The table shows 250,000 or so clones, with roughly 90% occurring only once. Sequencing was done on a sample of peripheral blood. The receptor source for this set is a man under 40 with active or convalescent COVID-19. The CDR3 runs from the conserved cysteine through the conserved F or W. D genes are given only for firm matches. The size entry is marked missing in some rows and otherwise reads once, few, many or a size class.

-,TRBJ2-7,-,TRBV10-3,CAISGSAGTPGENYEQYF,TGTGCCATCAGCGGATCCGCGGGTACCCCAGGGGAAAACTACGAGCAGTACTTC
-,TRBJ1-4,-,TRBV15,CATSRDRDSLGEKLFF,TGTGCCACCAGCAGAGACAGGGACTCCTTAGGTGAAAAACTGTTTTTT
-,TRBJ1-2,-,TRBV5-1,CASSLDPQQGGYTF,TGCGCCAGCAGCTTGGATCCACAACAGGGAGGCTACACCTTC
TRBD2,TRBJ2-7,-,TRBV5-1,CASSSTGGVPRLSYEQYF,TGCGCCAGCAGCTCCACGGGGGGAGTCCCCCGCCTCTCCTACGAGCAGTACTTC
TRBD1,TRBJ1-1,-,TRBV5-1,CASSPRTGSSNTEAFF,TGCGCCAGCAGCCCTCGGACAGGAAGTTCGAACACTGAAGCTTTCTTT
-,TRBJ1-1,-,TRBV28,CASGRGAPTEAFF,TGTGCCAGCGGGCGGGGGGCGCCCACTGAAGCTTTCTTT
TRBD1,TRBJ2-7,-,TRBV13,CASSLGGQVPYEQYF,TGTGCCAGCAGCTTAGGAGGACAGGTCCCCTACGAGCAGTACTTC
-,TRBJ1-2,-,TRBV2,CASSESLQGYGYTF,TGTGCCAGCAGTGAATCACTACAGGGATATGGCTACACCTTC
TRBD1,TRBJ1-1,-,TRBV7-8,CASSLDRGTEAFF,TGTGCCAGCAGCTTGGACAGGGGGACTGAAGCTTTCTTT
TRBD2,TRBJ2-1,once,TRBV6-5,CASSYLLAGGYNEQFF,TGTGCCAGCAGTTACCTCCTAGCGGGGGGGTACAATGAGCAGTTCTTC
TRBD1,TRBJ1-6,-,TRBV2,CASRGDRGNSPLHF,TGTGCCAGCAGGGGGGACAGGGGGAATTCACCCCTCCACTTT